This paragraph covers one T cell receptor (beta chain) sequence. The antigen is not known. The data are from a study of cytomegalovirus exposure and HLA in healthy donors. Study at large: Drawn from HLA-typed donors, 80 million to 95 million unique TCRs were held in an early data release. Points from the study as a whole: There were some V segments, including TRBV6-2 and TRBV6-3, excluded as indistinguishable. Overall, approximately 150 TCR beta chains were annotated as cytomegalovirus-associated.

Trimming stripped 6 bases from V and 3 bases from J, with 7 bases between. The germline V gene has CDR1 DFQATT and CDR2 SNEGSKA (reference sequence). The CDR3 has 11 amino acids. PCR amplification relied on 60 Vbeta primers (plus 13 Jbeta primers). Repertoires were generated with immunoSEQ multiplex PCR, while TCRdb's copy carries only in-frame clones and drops some. The sample has some 97,000 clones, around three quarters seen once. The gene calls are TRBV20-1 and TRBJ2-3, with no clear D. The sample taken for sequencing was PBMCs. The clonotype originates from a female donor in good health and CMV-seropositive. The CDR3 sequence: CSAGGTDTQYF. The CDR3 nucleotides read TGCAGTGCAGGCGGTACAGATACGCAGTATTTT.